The sample holds a few counts of the clone carrying this TCR beta chain. Authors' analysis steps: How many nucleated cells were present was estimated from reference gene primer amplification. Assay used: immunoSEQ multiplex PCR; TCRdb lists only in-frame clones, some missing. Clonal size and the V and J genes are those of that table, whereas D and trimming came from the DNA. The sample lists some 220,000 clones, nearly 90% seen once, with 10% to 15% in the top ten. This record comes from a study of blood T cell repertoires in COVID-19. Study-level background: There were acute and convalescent COVID-19 samples, and they came from the United States, Italy and Spain. From T cells, B-cell-depleted T cells, or PBMCs came the material, which was cDNA or gDNA.

The CDR3 extends over 14 amino acids. V was clipped by 4 bases and J by 6 bases; unmatched bases: 7. In germline, CDR1 is GTSNPN, CDR2 SVGIG (reference sequence). The sequencing input was peripheral blood. The rearrangement joins TRBV30 to TRBJ2-7; 12 bases match TRBD2. The origin of this receptor is a woman under 30 who had recovered from COVID-19. CDR3 protein: CAWNLAGGPAEQYF. CDR3 nucleotide sequence: TGTGCCTGGAACCTAGCGGGAGGGCCGGCCGAGCAGTACTTC.